These 20 T cell receptor beta chains came from one sample sequenced in a study of monozygotic twins with inflammatory bowel disease. TCRdb re-called the 5' RACE reads and catalogs CDR3 proteins one per entry, DNA excluded. This table lists about 160,000 distinct CDR3 sequences. Material for sequencing was blood. These receptors all come from a human donor with ulcerative colitis or Crohn's disease, or a healthy co-twin of an affected twin (not recorded which).

CDR3 loop: CASSGAGEQYF. This sequence joins TRBV9 and TRBJ2-7; absent DNA, TCRdb's TRBD1 call cannot be checked. The CDR3 length is 11 residues. Germline CDR1 is SGDLS and CDR2 is YYNGEE. Together with reference TRBV9 and TRBJ2-7, the CDR3 gives the full variable domain: DSGVTQTPKHLITATGQRVTLRCSPRSGDLSVYWYQQSLDQGLQFLIQYYNGEERAKGNILERFSAQQFPDLHSELNLSSLELGDSALYFCASSGAGEQYFGPGTRLTVT.

The gene calls are TRBV7-6 and TRBJ2-1; TCRdb's D gene call, TRBD2, goes unchecked for lack of DNA. The CDR3 has 14 residues. CDR1 is SGHVS and CDR2 is FNYEAQ in the germline V gene. The chain's CDR3 is CASSLTSGSVEQFF. Filled out from reference TRBV7-6 and TRBJ2-1, the complete variable domain reads GAGVSQSPRYKVTKRGQDVALRCDPISGHVSLYWYRQALGQGPEFLTYFNYEAQQDKSGLPNDRFSAERPEGSISTLTIQRTEQRDSAMYRCASSLTSGSVEQFFGPGTRLTVL.

The chain joins TRBV6-2 or TRBV6-3 to TRBJ2-6; the D gene TCRdb calls, TRBD1, cannot be checked with no DNA. The CDR3 length is 18 residues. The germline CDR1 and CDR2 sequences are MNHEY and SVGEGT. This CDR3 is CASSYEGQVISGANVLTF.

This chain connects TRBV24-1 to TRBJ2-1. CDR3 size: 12 residues. The germline gives CDR1 KGHDR, CDR2 SFDVKD. CDR3 sequence: CATSEWGNEQFF.

The J gene is TRBJ2-1, the V gene TRBV25-1; the D gene TCRdb calls, TRBD2, cannot be checked with no DNA. This CDR3 has 17 amino acids. Per the germline V gene, CDR1 is MGHDK and CDR2 is SYGVNS. This chain's CDR3 is CASSGPGWREGHNEQFF.

The V gene is TRBV3-1, the J gene TRBJ1-3. CDR1 LGHDT and CDR2 YNNKEL come from the germline V gene (reference sequence). The CDR3 sequence is 13 residues long. CDR3 residues: CASGIRSGNTIYF.

The chain links TRBV7-2 to TRBJ2-1; TCRdb proposes TRBD2, but this gene call is untestable without DNA. Per germline, CDR1 SGHTA and CDR2 FQGNSA. The CDR3 has 17 amino acids. The CDR3 loop is CASSLLALAVLYNEQFF.

The CDR3 sequence is CASGRASGRALEETQYF. V gene TRBV27 combines with J gene TRBJ2-5; TCRdb lists TRBD2, though no DNA is available to test this call. This CDR3 region has 17 residues. Germline V gives CDR1 MNHEY, CDR2 SMNVEV (reference sequence).

The chain joins TRBV20-1 to TRBJ2-3; TCRdb calls TRBD2, which cannot be checked without DNA. CDR1 is DFQATT, CDR2 SNEGSKA, per germline (reference sequence). The CDR3 length is 14 residues. The CDR3 here is CSARVAGVSDTQYF.

V usage is TRBV7-2 and J usage is TRBJ2-2; TCRdb's D call of TRBD2 is untestable without DNA. Germline V CDR1 and CDR2: SGHTA, FQGNSA. The CDR3 has 15 residues. CDR3 residues: CASRKREGTTGELFF. The full variable domain, rest sourced from reference TRBV7-2 and TRBJ2-2, is GAGVSQSPSNKVTEKGKDVELRCDPISGHTALYWYRQSLGQGLEFLIYFQGNSAPDKSGLPSDRFSAERTGGSVSTLTIQRTQQEDSAVYLCASRKREGTTGELFFGEGSRLTVL.

The chain has TRBV7-2 and TRBJ2-2. Germline V CDR1 and CDR2: SGHTA, FQGNSA. This CDR3 has 15 residues. This CDR3 is CASSIRARETGELFF. Combining the CDR3 with reference TRBV7-2 and TRBJ2-2 gives the whole variable domain GAGVSQSPSNKVTEKGKDVELRCDPISGHTALYWYRQSLGQGLEFLIYFQGNSAPDKSGLPSDRFSAERTGGSVSTLTIQRTQQEDSAVYLCASSIRARETGELFFGEGSRLTVL.

The V and J genes are TRBV29-1 and TRBJ2-1; TCRdb lists TRBD2, though no DNA is available to test this call. The V gene's germline CDR1 is SQVTM and CDR2 ANQGSEA. CDR3 length: 15 residues. CDR3 in amino acids: CSAPLAGGVLDEQFF.

This rearrangement joins TRBV24-1 to TRBJ2-3; TCRdb returns TRBD2, unconfirmable since there is no DNA. The CDR3 extends over 13 amino acids. Germline V gene lookup returns CDR1 KGHDR and CDR2 SFDVKD. The CDR3 spells CATSGLAGDTQYF.

J is TRBJ2-2 and V is TRBV14; the TRBD2 assignment by TCRdb is unverifiable without DNA. CDR3 length equals 17 residues. The germline CDR1 and CDR2 sequences are SGHDN and FVKESK. The CDR3 protein is CASSQDGLAGHTGELFF.

CDR3 amino acids: CASSLEGGMETQYF. V is TRBV7-9 and J is TRBJ2-5; TCRdb designates TRBD1, a call that cannot be tested without DNA. The CDR3 is 14 residues long. Germline V lookup: CDR1 SEHNR, CDR2 FQNEAQ (reference sequence).

CDR3 protein: CASSPGTGDNTGELFF. This chain uses TRBV3-1 with TRBJ2-2; TCRdb's D gene call, TRBD1, goes unchecked for lack of DNA. Germline V gene sequence: CDR1 LGHDT, CDR2 YNNKEL (reference sequence). CDR3 length: 16 residues.

The V gene is TRBV12-3 or TRBV12-4, the J gene TRBJ2-7; TCRdb's D call, TRBD2, is unchecked because there is no DNA. CDR3 length equals 15 residues. This CDR3 reads CASSFRTSGPYEQYF.

The J gene is TRBJ2-7, the V gene TRBV6-1; as DNA is missing, the TRBD2 call by TCRdb cannot be tested. This CDR3 is built from 16 residues. Germline V gene sequence: CDR1 MNHNS, CDR2 SASEGT. CDR3 residues: CASSGLAGGISYEQYF.

CDR3 loop: CASSIRVGGEQYF. The J gene is TRBJ2-7, the V gene TRBV19; TCRdb gives TRBD1 as the D gene, but with no DNA this cannot be confirmed. Germline CDR1 reads LNHDA; CDR2 reads SQIVND (reference sequence). The CDR3 has 13 amino acids. Complete variable domain (other parts from reference TRBV19 and TRBJ2-7): DGGITQSPKYLFRKEGQNVTLSCEQNLNHDAMYWYRQDPGQGLRLIYYSQIVNDFQKGDIAEGYSVSREKKESFPLTVTSAQKNPTAFYLCASSIRVGGEQYFGPGTRLTVT.

The chain links TRBV20-1 to TRBJ2-3; TCRdb picks TRBD1, but there is no DNA to check that call. This CDR3 is 22 amino acids long. The germline gives CDR1 DFQATT, CDR2 SNEGSKA (reference sequence). CDR3 in amino acids: CSALWARGGLLGGTASTDTQYF.